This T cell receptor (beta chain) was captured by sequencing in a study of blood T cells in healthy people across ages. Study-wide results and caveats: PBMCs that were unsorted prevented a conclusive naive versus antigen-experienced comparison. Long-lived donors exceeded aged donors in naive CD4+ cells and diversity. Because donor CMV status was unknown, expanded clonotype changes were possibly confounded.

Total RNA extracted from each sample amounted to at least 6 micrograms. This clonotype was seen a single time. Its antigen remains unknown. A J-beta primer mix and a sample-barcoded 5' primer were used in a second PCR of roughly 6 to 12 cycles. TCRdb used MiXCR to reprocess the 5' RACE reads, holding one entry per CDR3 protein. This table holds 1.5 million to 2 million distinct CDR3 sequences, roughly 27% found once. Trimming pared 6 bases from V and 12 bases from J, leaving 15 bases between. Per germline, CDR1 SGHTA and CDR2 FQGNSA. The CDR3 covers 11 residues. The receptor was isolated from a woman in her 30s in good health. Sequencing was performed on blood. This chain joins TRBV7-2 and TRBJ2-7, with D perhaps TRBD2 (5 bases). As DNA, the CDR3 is TGTGCCAGCAGGGAGGATGAGACCCGGTACTTC. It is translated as CASREDETRYF.